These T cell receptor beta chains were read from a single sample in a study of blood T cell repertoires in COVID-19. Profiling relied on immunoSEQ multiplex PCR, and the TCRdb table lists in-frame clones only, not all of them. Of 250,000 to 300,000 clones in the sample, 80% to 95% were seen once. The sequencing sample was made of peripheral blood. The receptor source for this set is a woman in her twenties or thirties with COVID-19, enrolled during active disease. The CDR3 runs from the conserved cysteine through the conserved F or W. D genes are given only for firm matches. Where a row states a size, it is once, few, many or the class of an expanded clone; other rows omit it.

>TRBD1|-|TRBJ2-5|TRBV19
CASSIELGGGGQETQYF
TGTGCCAGTAGTATAGAACTAGGGGGCGGTGGCCAAGAGACCCAGTACTTC
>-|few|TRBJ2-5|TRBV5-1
CASSLEAVQETQYF
TGCGCCAGCAGCTTAGAGGCGGTCCAAGAGACCCAGTACTTC
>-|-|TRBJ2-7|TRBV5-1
CASSFGGTYEQYF
TGCGCCAGCAGTTTTGGCGGTACCTACGAGCAGTACTTC
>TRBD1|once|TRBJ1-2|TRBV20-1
CSASLGQGGNYGYTF
TGCAGTGCTAGTCTTGGACAGGGTGGAAACTATGGCTACACCTTC
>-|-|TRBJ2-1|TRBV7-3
CASSPQPDLREQFF
TGTGCCAGCAGCCCCCAACCTGACTTAAGGGAGCAGTTCTTC
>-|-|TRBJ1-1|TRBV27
CASSLNRGSTEAFF
TGTGCCAGCAGTTTAAACCGGGGAAGTACTGAAGCTTTCTTT
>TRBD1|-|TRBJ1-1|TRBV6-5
CASSYRTGGTEAFF
TGTGCCAGCAGTTACCGGACAGGGGGGACTGAAGCTTTCTTT
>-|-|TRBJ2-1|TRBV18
CASSPTYWEQFF
TGTGCCAGCTCACCTACTTACTGGGAGCAGTTCTTC
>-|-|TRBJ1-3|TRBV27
CASRRAGDGNTIYF
TGTGCCAGCAGGCGGGCAGGGGACGGAAACACCATATATTTT
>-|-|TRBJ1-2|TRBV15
CATSRDLHSAF
TGTGCCACCAGCAGAGACCTCCACAGTGCATTC
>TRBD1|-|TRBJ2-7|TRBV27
CASSFNRGNEQYF
TGTGCCAGCAGTTTCAACAGGGGGAACGAGCAGTACTTC
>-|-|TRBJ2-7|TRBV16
CASSPGHTSYEQYF
TGTGCCAGCAGTCCGGGACATACCTCCTACGAGCAGTACTTC
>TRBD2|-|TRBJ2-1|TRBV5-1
CASSGGTSEYNEQFF
TGCGCCAGCAGCGGGGGGACTAGCGAGTACAATGAGCAGTTCTTC
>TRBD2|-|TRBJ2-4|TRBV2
CASSERTSGSGDIQYF
TGTGCCAGCAGCGAGCGGACTAGCGGGAGTGGGGACATTCAGTACTTC